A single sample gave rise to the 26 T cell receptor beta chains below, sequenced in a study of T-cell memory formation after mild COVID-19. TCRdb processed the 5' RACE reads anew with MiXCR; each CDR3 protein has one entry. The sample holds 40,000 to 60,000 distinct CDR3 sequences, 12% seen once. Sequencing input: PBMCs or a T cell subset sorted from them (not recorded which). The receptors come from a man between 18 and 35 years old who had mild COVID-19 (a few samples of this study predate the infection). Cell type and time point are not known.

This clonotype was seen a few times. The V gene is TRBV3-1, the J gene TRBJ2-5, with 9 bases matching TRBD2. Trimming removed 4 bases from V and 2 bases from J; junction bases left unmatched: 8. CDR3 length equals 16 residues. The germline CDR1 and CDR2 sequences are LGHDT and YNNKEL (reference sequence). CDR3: CASSPGSGGSQETQYF. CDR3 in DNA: TGTGCCAGCAGCCCAGGGAGCGGGGGGTCGCAAGAGACCCAGTACTTC.

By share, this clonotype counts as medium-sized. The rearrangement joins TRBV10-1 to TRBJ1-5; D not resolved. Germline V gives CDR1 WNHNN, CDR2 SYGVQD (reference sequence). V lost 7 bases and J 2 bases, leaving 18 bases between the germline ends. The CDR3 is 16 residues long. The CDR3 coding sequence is TGCGCCAGCAATTCGAGGCCCCCCGAAGGCAATCAGCCCCAGCATTTT. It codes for CASNSRPPEGNQPQHF.

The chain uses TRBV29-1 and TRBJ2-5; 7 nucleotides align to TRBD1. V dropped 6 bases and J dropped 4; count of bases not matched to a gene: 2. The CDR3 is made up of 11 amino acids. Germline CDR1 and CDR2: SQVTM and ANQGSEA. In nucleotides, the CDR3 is TGCAGCGTCACAGGGGCAGAGACCCAGTACTTC. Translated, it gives CSVTGAETQYF.

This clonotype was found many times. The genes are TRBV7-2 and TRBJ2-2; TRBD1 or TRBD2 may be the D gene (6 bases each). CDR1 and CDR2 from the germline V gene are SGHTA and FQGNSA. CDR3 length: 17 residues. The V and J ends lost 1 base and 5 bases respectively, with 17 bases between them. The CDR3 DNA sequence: TGTGCCAGCAGCTTAGGGGACTTCGGGGGCCGGACCGGGGAGCTGTTTTTT. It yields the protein CASSLGDFGGRTGELFF.

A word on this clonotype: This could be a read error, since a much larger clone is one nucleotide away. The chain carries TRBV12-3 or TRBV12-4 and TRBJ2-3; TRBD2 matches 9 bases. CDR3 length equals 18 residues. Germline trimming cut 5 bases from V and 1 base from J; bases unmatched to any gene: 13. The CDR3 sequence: CASSGSGGTPIGTDTQYF. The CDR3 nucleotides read TGTGCCAGCAGTGGAAGCGGGGGGACTCCTATTGGCACAGATACGCAGTATTTT.

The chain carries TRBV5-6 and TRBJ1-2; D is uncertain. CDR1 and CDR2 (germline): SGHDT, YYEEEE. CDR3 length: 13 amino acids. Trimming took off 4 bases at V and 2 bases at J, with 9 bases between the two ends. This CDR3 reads CASSPGKNYGYTF. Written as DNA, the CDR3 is TGTGCCAGCAGCCCGGGGAAAAACTATGGCTACACCTTC.

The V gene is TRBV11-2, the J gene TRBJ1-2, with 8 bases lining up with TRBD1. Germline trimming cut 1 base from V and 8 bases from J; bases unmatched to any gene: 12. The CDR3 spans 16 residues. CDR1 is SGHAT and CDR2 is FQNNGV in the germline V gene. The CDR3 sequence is CASSLVVGTGLEGYTF. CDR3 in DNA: TGTGCCAGCAGCTTAGTGGTCGGGACAGGTTTAGAGGGCTACACCTTC. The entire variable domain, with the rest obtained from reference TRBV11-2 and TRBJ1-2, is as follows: EAGVAQSPRYKIIEKRQSVAFWCNPISGHATLYWYQQILGQGPKLLIQFQNNGVVDDSQLPKDRFSAERLKGVDSTLKIQPAKLEDSAVYLCASSLVVGTGLEGYTFGSGTRLTVV.

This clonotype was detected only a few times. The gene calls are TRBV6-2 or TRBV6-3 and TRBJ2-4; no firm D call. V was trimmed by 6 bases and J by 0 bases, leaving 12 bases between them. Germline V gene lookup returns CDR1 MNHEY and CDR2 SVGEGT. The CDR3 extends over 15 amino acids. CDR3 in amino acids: CASSPDPSAKNIQYF. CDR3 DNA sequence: TGTGCCAGCAGCCCTGACCCCTCAGCCAAAAACATTCAGTACTTC.

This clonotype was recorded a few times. The CDR3 DNA is TGTGCCAGCAGCGAGACCGCGGGCAGGGGGTACCAAGAGACCCAGTACTTC. This sequence encodes CASSETAGRGYQETQYF. The chain combines TRBV3-1 with TRBJ2-5; TRBD1 agrees at 7 bases. Germline loops: CDR1 LGHDT, CDR2 YNNKEL (reference sequence). V lost 5 bases to trimming and J lost 0 bases; unmatched junction nucleotides: 12. The CDR3 contains 17 residues.

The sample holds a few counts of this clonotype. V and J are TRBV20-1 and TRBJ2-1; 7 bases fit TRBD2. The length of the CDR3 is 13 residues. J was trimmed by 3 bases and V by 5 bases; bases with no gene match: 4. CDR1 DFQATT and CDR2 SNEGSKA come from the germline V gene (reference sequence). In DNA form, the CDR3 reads TGCAGTGCTCAGCGGGGAGGCTACAATGAGCAGTTCTTC. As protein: CSAQRGGYNEQFF.

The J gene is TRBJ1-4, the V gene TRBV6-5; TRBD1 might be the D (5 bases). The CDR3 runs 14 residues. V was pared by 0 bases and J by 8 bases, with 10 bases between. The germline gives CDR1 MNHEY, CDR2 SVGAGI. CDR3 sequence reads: CASSYSQVREKLFF. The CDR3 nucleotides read TGTGCCAGCAGTTACTCACAGGTCAGGGAAAAACTGTTTTTT.

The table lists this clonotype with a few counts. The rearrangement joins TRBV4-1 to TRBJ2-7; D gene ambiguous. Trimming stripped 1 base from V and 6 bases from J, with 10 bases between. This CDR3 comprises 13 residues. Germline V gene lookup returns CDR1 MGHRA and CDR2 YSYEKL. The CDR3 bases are TGCGCCAGCAGCCAAGTTATACATGGCGAGCAGTACGTC. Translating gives CASSQVIHGEQYV.

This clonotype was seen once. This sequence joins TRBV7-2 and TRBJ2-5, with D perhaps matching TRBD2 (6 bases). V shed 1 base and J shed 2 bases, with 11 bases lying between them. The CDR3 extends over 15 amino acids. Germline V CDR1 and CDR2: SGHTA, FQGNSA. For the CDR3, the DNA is TGTGCCAGCAGCTTAGTTGCGGGGCGACAAGAGACCCAGTACTTC. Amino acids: CASSLVAGRQETQYF. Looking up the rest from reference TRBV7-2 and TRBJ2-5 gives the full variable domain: GAGVSQSPSNKVTEKGKDVELRCDPISGHTALYWYRQSLGQGLEFLIYFQGNSAPDKSGLPSDRFSAERTGGSVSTLTIQRTQQEDSAVYLCASSLVAGRQETQYFGPGTRLLVL.

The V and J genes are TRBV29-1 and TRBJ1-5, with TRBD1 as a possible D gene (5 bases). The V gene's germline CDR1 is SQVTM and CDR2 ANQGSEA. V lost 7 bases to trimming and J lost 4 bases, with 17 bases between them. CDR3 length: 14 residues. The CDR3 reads CSAITGANNQPQHF. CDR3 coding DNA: TGCAGCGCTATAACCGGGGCAAATAATCAGCCCCAGCATTTT.

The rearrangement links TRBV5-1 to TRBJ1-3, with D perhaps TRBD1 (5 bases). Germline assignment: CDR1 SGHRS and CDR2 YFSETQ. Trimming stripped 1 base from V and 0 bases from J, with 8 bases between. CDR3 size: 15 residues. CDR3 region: CASSLTGDSGNTIYF. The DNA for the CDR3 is TGCGCCAGCAGCTTGACAGGAGACTCTGGAAACACCATATATTTT. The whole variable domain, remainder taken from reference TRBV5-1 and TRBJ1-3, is KAGVTQTPRYLIKTRGQQVTLSCSPISGHRSVSWYQQTPGQGLQFLFEYFSETQRNKGNFPGRFSGRQFSNSRSEMNVSTLELGDSALYLCASSLTGDSGNTIYFGEGSWLTVV.

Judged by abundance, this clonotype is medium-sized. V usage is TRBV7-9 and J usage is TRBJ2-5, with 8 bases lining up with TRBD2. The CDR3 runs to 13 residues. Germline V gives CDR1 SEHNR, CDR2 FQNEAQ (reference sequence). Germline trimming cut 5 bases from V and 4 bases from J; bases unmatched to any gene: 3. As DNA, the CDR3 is TGTGCCAGCAGCCCTCGGGAGGGAGAGACCCAGTACTTC. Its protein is CASSPREGETQYF. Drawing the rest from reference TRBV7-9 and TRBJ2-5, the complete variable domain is DTGVSQNPRHKITKRGQNVTFRCDPISEHNRLYWYRQTLGQGPEFLTYFQNEAQLEKSRLLSDRFSAERPKGSFSTLEIQRTEQGDSAMYLCASSPREGETQYFGPGTRLLVL.

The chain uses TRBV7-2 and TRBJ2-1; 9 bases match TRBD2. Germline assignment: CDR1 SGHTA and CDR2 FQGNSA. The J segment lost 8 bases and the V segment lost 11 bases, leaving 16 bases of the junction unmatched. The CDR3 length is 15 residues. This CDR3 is CASKDLAGSSYEQFF. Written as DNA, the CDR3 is TGTGCCTCCAAGGATCTAGCGGGGAGCTCTTATGAGCAGTTCTTC.

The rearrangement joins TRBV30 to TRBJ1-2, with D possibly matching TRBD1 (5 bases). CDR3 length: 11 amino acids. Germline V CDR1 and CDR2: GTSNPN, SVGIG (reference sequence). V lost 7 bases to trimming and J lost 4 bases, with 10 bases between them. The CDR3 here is CASQEFYGYTF. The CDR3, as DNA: TGTGCCTCACAGGAGTTCTATGGCTACACCTTC.

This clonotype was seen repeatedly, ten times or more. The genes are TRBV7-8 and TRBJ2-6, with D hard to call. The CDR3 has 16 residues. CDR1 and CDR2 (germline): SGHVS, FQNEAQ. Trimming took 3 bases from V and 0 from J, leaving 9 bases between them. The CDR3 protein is CASSFRVISGANVLTF. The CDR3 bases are TGTGCCAGCAGCTTCCGCGTTATCTCTGGGGCCAACGTCCTGACTTTC. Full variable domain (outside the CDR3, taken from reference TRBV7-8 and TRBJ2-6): GAGVSQSPRYKVAKRGQDVALRCDPISGHVSLFWYQQALGQGPEFLTYFQNEAQLDKSGLPSDRFFAERPEGSVSTLKIQRTQQEDSAVYLCASSFRVISGANVLTFGAGSRLTVL.

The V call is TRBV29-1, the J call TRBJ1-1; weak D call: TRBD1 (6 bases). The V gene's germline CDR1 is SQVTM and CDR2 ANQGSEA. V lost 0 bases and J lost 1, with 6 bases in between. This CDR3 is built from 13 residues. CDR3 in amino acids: CSVEEQGNTEAFF. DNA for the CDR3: TGCAGCGTTGAAGAACAGGGGAACACTGAAGCTTTCTTT.

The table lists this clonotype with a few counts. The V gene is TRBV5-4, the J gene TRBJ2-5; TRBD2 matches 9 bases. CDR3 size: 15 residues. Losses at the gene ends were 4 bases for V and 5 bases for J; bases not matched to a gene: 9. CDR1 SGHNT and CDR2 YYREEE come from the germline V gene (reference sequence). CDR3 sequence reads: CASSLAGSGMETQYF. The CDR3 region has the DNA TGTGCCAGCAGCCTAGCGGGGAGCGGGATGGAGACCCAGTACTTC. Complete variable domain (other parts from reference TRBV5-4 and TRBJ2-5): ETGVTQSPTHLIKTRGQQVTLRCSSQSGHNTVSWYQQALGQGPQFIFQYYREEENGRGNFPPRFSGLQFPNYSSELNVNALELDDSALYLCASSLAGSGMETQYFGPGTRLLVL.

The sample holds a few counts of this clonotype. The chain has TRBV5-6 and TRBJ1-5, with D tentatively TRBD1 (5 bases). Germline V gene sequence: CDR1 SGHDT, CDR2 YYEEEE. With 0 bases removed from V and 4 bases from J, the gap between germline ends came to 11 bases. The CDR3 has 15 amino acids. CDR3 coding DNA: TGTGCCAGCAGCTTGGGCGAAGGGGTGAATCAGCCCCAGCATTTT. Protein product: CASSLGEGVNQPQHF.

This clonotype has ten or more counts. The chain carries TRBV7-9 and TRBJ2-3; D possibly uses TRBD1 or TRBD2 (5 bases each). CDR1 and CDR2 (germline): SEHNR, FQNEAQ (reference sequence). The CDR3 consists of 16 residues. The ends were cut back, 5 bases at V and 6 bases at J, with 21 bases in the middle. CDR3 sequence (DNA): TGTGCCAGCAGCCCCCCCCCGGGACGCCCAAGGGATACGCAGTATTTT. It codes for CASSPPPGRPRDTQYF.

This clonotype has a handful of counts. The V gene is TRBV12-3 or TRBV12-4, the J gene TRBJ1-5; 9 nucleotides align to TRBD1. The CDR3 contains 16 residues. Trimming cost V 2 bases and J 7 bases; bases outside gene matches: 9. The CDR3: CASSLPGQGRGQPQHF. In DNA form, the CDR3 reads TGTGCCAGCAGTTTACCGGGACAGGGCCGGGGCCAGCCCCAGCATTTT.

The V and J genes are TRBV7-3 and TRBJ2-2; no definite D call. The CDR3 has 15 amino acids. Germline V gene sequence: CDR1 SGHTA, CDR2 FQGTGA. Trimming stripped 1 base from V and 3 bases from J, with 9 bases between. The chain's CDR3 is CASSLRDGDTGELFF. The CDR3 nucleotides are TGTGCCAGCAGCTTAAGGGATGGGGACACCGGGGAGCTGTTTTTT. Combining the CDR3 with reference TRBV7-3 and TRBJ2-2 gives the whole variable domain GAGVSQTPSNKVTEKGKYVELRCDPISGHTALYWYRQSLGQGPEFLIYFQGTGAADDSGLPNDRFFAVRPEGSVSTLKIQRTERGDSAVYLCASSLRDGDTGELFFGEGSRLTVL.

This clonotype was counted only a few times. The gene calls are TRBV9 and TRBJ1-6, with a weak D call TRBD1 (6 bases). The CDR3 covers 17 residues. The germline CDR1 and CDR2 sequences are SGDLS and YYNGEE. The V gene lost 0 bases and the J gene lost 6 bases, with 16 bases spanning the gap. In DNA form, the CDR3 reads TGTGCCAGCAGCGTAGGGAAGGGGGTGGGAAGTAATTCACCCCTCCACTTT. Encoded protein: CASSVGKGVGSNSPLHF.